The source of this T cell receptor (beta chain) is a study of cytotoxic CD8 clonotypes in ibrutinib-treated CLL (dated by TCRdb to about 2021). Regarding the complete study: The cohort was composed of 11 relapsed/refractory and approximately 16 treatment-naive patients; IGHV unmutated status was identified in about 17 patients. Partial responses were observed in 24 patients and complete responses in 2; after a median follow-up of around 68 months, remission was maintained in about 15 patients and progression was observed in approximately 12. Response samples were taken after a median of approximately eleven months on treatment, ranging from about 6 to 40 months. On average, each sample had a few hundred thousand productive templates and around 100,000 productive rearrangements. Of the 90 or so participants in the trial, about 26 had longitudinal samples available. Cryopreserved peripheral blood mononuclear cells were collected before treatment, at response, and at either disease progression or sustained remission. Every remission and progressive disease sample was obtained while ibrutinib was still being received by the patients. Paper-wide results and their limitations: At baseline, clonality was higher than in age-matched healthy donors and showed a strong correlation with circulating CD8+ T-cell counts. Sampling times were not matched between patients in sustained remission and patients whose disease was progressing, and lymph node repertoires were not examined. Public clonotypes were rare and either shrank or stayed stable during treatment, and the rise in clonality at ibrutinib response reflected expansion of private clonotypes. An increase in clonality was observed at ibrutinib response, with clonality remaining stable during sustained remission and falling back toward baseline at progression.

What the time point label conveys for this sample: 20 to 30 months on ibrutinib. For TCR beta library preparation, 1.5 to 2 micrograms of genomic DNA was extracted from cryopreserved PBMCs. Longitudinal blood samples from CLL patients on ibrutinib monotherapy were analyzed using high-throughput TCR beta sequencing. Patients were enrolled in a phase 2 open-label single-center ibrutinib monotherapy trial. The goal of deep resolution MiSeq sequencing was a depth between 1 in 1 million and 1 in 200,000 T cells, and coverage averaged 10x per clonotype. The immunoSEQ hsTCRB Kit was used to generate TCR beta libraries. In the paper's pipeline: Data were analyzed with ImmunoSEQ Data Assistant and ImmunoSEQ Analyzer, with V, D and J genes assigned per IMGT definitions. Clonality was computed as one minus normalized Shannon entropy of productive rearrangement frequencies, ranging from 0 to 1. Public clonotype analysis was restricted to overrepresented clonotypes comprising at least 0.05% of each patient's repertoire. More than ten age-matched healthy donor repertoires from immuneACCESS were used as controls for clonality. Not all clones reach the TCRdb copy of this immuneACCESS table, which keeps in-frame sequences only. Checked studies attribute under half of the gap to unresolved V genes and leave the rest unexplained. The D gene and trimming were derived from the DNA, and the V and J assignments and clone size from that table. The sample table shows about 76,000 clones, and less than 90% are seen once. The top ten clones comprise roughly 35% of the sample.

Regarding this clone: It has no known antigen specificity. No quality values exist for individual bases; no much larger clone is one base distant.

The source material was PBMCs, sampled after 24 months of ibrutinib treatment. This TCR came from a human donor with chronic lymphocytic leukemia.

The DNA reads as follows: TGCGCCAGCAGCTTGAGGGGTCAAGAGACCCAGTACTTC. Translated, this gives CASSLRGQETQYF. The chain is made from TRBV5-1 and TRBJ2-5; the D region possibly corresponds to TRBD1 (5 bases align). The CDR3 measures 13 amino acids from cysteine to phenylalanine. The entry retains the CDR3 DNA only, 39 bases that are in frame from base 1. V and J lose 1 base and 2 bases, and a span of 6 bases separates them. Looking up the germline V gene yields CDR1 SGHRS and CDR2 YFSETQ. The CDR3 plus the reference TRBV5-1 and TRBJ2-5 genes for the other parts give the full variable domain: KAGVTQTPRYLIKTRGQQVTLSCSPISGHRSVSWYQQTPGQGLQFLFEYFSETQRNKGNFPGRFSGRQFSNSRSEMNVSTLELGDSALYLCASSLRGQETQYFGPGTRLLVL.